Presented here are 17 T cell receptor beta chains from one specimen sequenced in a study of blood T cell repertoires in COVID-19. The method was immunoSEQ multiplex PCR; TCRdb's version includes in-frame clones alone and lacks a portion of them. The sample has about 89,000 clones, approximately 88% seen once. The sample was peripheral blood. The origin of the receptors is a man in his 60s with acute or convalescent COVID-19.

This chain uses TRBV20-1 with TRBJ2-5; a possible D gene is TRBD1 (7 bases). The CDR3 runs 18 residues. The V and J ends lost 3 bases and 0 bases respectively, with 23 bases between them. Germline lookup yields CDR1 DFQATT and CDR2 SNEGSKA (reference sequence). CDR3 residues: CSASHFVAAGQYQETQYF. The CDR3 DNA is TGCAGTGCTAGTCATTTCGTGGCGGCGGGACAGTACCAAGAGACCCAGTACTTC.

This rearrangement joins TRBV7-3 to TRBJ1-1; the match to TRBD1 covers 7 bases. The CDR3 length is 13 residues. The ends lost 2 bases at V and 6 bases at J; junction bases unmatched: 3. Germline V lookup: CDR1 SGHTA, CDR2 FQGTGA. CDR3 amino acids: CASSLSQGAEAFF. CDR3 nucleotide sequence: TGTGCCAGCAGCTTATCCCAGGGGGCTGAAGCTTTCTTT.

This chain uses TRBV5-4 with TRBJ1-6, with 7 positions matching TRBD1. V was pared by 4 bases and J by 8 bases, with 21 bases of the junction left unmatched. Germline V gene data show CDR1 as SGHNT and CDR2 as YYREEE (reference sequence). There are 19 residues in the CDR3. CDR3 coding DNA: TGTGCCAGCAGCAGTATTATATTTCTAACAGGGGCACGCGATTCACCCCTCCACTTT. Protein product: CASSSIIFLTGARDSPLHF.

V gene TRBV2 combines with J gene TRBJ2-1; TRBD2 matches at 12 bases. CDR1 is SNHLY, CDR2 FYNNEI, per germline. Trimming removed 5 bases from V and 7 bases from J; junction bases left unmatched: 6. This CDR3 comprises 15 residues. CDR3 protein: CASSRLAGESNEQFF. CDR3 nucleotides: TGTGCCAGCAGTAGACTAGCGGGAGAGAGTAATGAGCAGTTCTTC.

CDR3: CASSPDSYQETQYF. The CDR3 DNA reads as TGTGCCAGCTCACCGGACAGCTACCAAGAGACCCAGTACTTC. The chain has TRBV18 and TRBJ2-5; weak D call: TRBD1 (6 bases). Germline V gene lookup returns CDR1 KGHSH and CDR2 LQKENI. The CDR3 has 14 residues. V shed 3 bases and J shed 0 bases, with 8 bases lying between them. The entire variable domain, with the rest obtained from reference TRBV18 and TRBJ2-5, is as follows: NAGVMQNPRHLVRRRGQEARLRCSPMKGHSHVYWYRQLPEEGLKFMVYLQKENIIDESGMPKERFSAEFPKEGPSILRIQQVVRGDSAAYFCASSPDSYQETQYFGPGTRLLVL.

The DNA for the CDR3 is TGTGCCAGCTCATCAGACAGTTCGCGACCTTATGGCTACACCTTC. It translates to CASSSDSSRPYGYTF. The V call is TRBV18, the J call TRBJ1-2, with D possibly matching TRBD1 (5 bases). Germline assignment: CDR1 KGHSH and CDR2 LQKENI. V dropped 5 bases and J dropped 5 bases, with 18 bases sitting between them. The CDR3 length is 15 residues. Full variable domain (outside the CDR3, taken from reference TRBV18 and TRBJ1-2): NAGVMQNPRHLVRRRGQEARLRCSPMKGHSHVYWYRQLPEEGLKFMVYLQKENIIDESGMPKERFSAEFPKEGPSILRIQQVVRGDSAAYFCASSSDSSRPYGYTFGSGTRLTVV.

CDR3 residues: CASSEAQTAENYGYTF. CDR3 nucleotides: TGTGCCAGCAGTGAAGCGCAGACAGCAGAGAACTATGGCTACACCTTC. The rearrangement joins TRBV2 to TRBJ1-2; TRBD1 is a possible D gene (5 bases). The ends were cut back, 0 bases at V and 2 bases at J, with 13 bases in the middle. The CDR3 runs to 16 residues. Per germline, CDR1 SNHLY and CDR2 FYNNEI. Full variable domain (missing parts from reference TRBV2 and TRBJ1-2): EPEVTQTPSHQVTQMGQEVILRCVPISNHLYFYWYRQILGQKVEFLVSFYNNEISEKSEIFDDQFSVERPDGSNFTLKIRSTKLEDSAMYFCASSEAQTAENYGYTFGSGTRLTVV.

The gene calls are TRBV11-2 and TRBJ2-5, with a weak D call TRBD1 (5 bases). V shed 1 base and J shed 4 bases, with 13 bases lying between them. CDR1 and CDR2 from the germline V gene are SGHAT and FQNNGV. This CDR3 region has 15 residues. The CDR3 sequence: CASSLAQGSRETQYF. In DNA, the CDR3 is TGTGCCAGCAGCTTAGCGCAGGGTTCCCGAGAGACCCAGTACTTC.

This sequence joins TRBV5-1 and TRBJ2-7; 9 bases agree with TRBD2. J was trimmed by 1 base and V by 4 bases; bases with no gene match: 12. The CDR3 is made up of 17 amino acids. Per the germline V gene, CDR1 is SGHRS and CDR2 is YFSETQ. CDR3 amino acids: CASSPRNSGRGSYEQYF. The CDR3 DNA follows: TGCGCCAGCAGCCCCCGAAATAGCGGGAGAGGGTCCTACGAGCAGTACTTC.

The chain employs TRBV14 and TRBJ2-7; possibly TRBD1 for D (7 bases). CDR3 length equals 18 residues. Deletions cut 1 base from V and 3 bases from J, with 22 bases between. CDR1 and CDR2 (germline): SGHDN, FVKESK. CDR3 DNA: TGTGCCAGCAGCCAAGGGGGGACCTACGCGCAGGGGGGCTACGAGCAGTACTTC. Its translation: CASSQGGTYAQGGYEQYF.

The genes are TRBV7-8 and TRBJ2-7; possibly TRBD2 for D (6 bases). Germline lookup yields CDR1 SGHVS and CDR2 FQNEAQ. The CDR3 is made up of 13 amino acids. V was cut by 0 bases and J by 4 bases, with 7 bases left in between. DNA of the CDR3: TGTGCCAGCAGCTTAGCTGGGAGGTACGAGCAGTACTTC. It codes for CASSLAGRYEQYF. Using reference TRBV7-8 and TRBJ2-7 for the parts outside the CDR3, the full variable domain is GAGVSQSPRYKVAKRGQDVALRCDPISGHVSLFWYQQALGQGPEFLTYFQNEAQLDKSGLPSDRFFAERPEGSVSTLKIQRTQQEDSAVYLCASSLAGRYEQYFGPGTRLTVT.

The chain employs TRBV7-7 and TRBJ2-5, with TRBD2 matching over 10 bases. Germline CDR1 reads SSHAT; CDR2 reads FNYEAQ (reference sequence). V lost 2 bases and J lost 2; bases outside the gene matches: 8. The CDR3 has 17 amino acids. The CDR3 coding sequence is TGTGCCAGCAGCTTACTAGCGGGAGCGAGCACACAAGAGACCCAGTACTTC. Translating gives CASSLLAGASTQETQYF.

The count of this clone is one. This chain links TRBV5-1 with TRBJ2-7; TRBD2 matches 7 bases. CDR1 SGHRS and CDR2 YFSETQ come from the germline V gene. The CDR3 contains 15 residues. J was trimmed by 2 bases and V by 4 bases; bases with no gene match: 9. This CDR3 reads CASSPRGGSAYEQYF. The DNA of the CDR3 is TGCGCCAGCAGCCCGAGGGGAGGGTCTGCCTACGAGCAGTACTTC.

This sequence joins TRBV29-1 and TRBJ1-1; tentative D call: TRBD1 (5 bases). Per the germline V gene, CDR1 is SQVTM and CDR2 is ANQGSEA. V lost 4 bases, J lost 4 bases, and 7 bases lay in between. The CDR3 sequence is 11 residues long. The CDR3 spells CSVGGGTEAFF. For the CDR3, the DNA is TGCAGCGTTGGGGGGGGCACTGAAGCTTTCTTT.

This clone has only a few counts. The chain combines TRBV5-1 with TRBJ2-3; 10 bases are shared with TRBD2. V lost 5 bases to trimming and J lost 6 bases; unmatched junction nucleotides: 3. This CDR3 has 13 amino acids. Germline CDR1 SGHRS, CDR2 YFSETQ. CDR3 nucleotides: TGCGCCAGCAGAGCGGGGGGGCGGGATACGCAGTATTTT. Amino acids: CASRAGGRDTQYF.

The chain uses TRBV9 and TRBJ2-1; 13 nucleotides align to TRBD2. Germline trimming cut 6 bases from V and 3 bases from J; bases unmatched to any gene: 3. Germline CDR1 and CDR2: SGDLS and YYNGEE. There are 15 residues in the CDR3. This chain's CDR3 is CASIRLAGGYNEQFF. The CDR3 DNA reads as TGTGCCAGCATCCGACTAGCGGGAGGCTACAATGAGCAGTTCTTC.

The chain is built from TRBV6-5 and TRBJ1-6; D call uncertain. This CDR3 has 15 residues. V was pared by 7 bases and J by 6 bases, with 16 bases between. Germline V gives CDR1 MNHEY, CDR2 SVGAGI. In DNA form, the CDR3 reads TGTGCCAGCAATAGCGCGGGGTGGGTTAATTCACCCCTCCACTTT. Protein product: CASNSAGWVNSPLHF.